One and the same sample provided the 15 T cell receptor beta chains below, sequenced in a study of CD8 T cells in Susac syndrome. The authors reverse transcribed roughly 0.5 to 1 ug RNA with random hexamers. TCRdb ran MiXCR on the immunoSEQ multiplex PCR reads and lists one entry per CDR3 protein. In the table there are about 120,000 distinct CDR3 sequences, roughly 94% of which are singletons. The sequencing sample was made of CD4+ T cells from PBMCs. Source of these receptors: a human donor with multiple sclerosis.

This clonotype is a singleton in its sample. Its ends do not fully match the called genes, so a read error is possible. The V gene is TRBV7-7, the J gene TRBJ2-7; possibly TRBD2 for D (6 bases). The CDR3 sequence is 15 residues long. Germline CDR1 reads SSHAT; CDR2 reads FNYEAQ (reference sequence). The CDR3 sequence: CASSLRRGLSYEQYF. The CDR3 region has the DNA TGTGCTAGCAGCTTAAGGCGGGGACTCTCCTACGAGCAGTACTTC.

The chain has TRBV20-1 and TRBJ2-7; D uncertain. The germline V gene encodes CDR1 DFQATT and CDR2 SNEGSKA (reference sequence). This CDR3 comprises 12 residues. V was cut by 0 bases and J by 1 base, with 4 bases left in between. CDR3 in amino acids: CSARDNSYEQYF. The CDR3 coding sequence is TGCAGTGCTAGAGATAATTCCTACGAGCAGTACTTC.

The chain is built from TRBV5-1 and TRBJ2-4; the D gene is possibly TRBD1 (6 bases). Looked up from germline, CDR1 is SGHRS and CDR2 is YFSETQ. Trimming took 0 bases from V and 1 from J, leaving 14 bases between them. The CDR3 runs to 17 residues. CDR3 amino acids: CASSLGLRGRAKNIQYF. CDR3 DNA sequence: TGCGCCAGCAGCTTGGGCCTCAGGGGACGGGCCAAAAACATTCAGTACTTC.

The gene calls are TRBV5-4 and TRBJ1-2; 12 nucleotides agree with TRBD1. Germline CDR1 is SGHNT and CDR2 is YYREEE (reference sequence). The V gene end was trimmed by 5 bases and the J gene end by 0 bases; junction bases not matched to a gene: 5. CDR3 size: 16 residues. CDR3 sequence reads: CASRGDRGLTNYGYTF. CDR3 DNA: TGTGCCAGCAGAGGGGACAGGGGGCTTACTAACTATGGCTACACCTTC. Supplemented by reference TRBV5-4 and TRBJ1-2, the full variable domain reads ETGVTQSPTHLIKTRGQQVTLRCSSQSGHNTVSWYQQALGQGPQFIFQYYREEENGRGNFPPRFSGLQFPNYSSELNVNALELDDSALYLCASRGDRGLTNYGYTFGSGTRLTVV.

CDR3 region: CASSQVNPTSDQPQHF. The CDR3, as DNA: TGCGCCAGCAGCCAAGTGAATCCCACTAGTGATCAGCCCCAGCATTTT. This chain links TRBV4-1 with TRBJ1-5; D is uncertain. Germline lookup yields CDR1 MGHRA and CDR2 YSYEKL. V lost 1 base and J lost 5, with 15 bases in between. The CDR3 is made up of 16 amino acids.

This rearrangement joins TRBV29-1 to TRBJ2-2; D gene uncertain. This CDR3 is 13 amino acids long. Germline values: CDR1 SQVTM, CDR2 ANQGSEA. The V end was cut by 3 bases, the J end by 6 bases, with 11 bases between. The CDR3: CSVDMLGAGELFF. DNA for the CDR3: TGCAGCGTTGATATGCTGGGTGCCGGGGAGCTGTTTTTT.

The chain's CDR3 is CASSWGGQVYEQYF. The DNA for the CDR3 is TGCGCCAGCAGCTGGGGGGGACAGGTCTACGAGCAGTACTTC. The chain recombines TRBV5-1 with TRBJ2-7; tentative D call: TRBD1 (8 bases). This CDR3 spans 14 amino acids. The germline V gene has CDR1 SGHRS and CDR2 YFSETQ. V was clipped by 3 bases and J by 3 bases, with 13 bases between them.

CDR3 protein: CASRDTPNTGELFF. For the CDR3, the DNA is TGTGCCAGCAGGGACACCCCGAACACCGGGGAGCTGTTTTTT. The gene calls are TRBV2 and TRBJ2-2, with D tentatively TRBD1 (5 bases). This CDR3 has 14 amino acids. V dropped 6 bases and J dropped 0 bases, with 8 bases sitting between them. CDR1 is SNHLY, CDR2 FYNNEI, per germline.

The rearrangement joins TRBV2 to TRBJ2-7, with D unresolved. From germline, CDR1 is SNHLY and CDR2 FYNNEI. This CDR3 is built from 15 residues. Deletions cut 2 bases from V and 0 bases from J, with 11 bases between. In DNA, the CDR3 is TGTGCCAGCAGTGAAAGTAGGGTCCTCTCCTACGAGCAGTACTTC. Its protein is CASSESRVLSYEQYF.

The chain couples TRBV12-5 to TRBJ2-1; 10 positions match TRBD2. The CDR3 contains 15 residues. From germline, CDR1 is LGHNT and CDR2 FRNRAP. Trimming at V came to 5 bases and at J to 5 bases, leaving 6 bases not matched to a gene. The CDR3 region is CASGRGTSADNEQFF. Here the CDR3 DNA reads TGTGCTAGTGGTCGTGGGACTAGCGCCGACAATGAGCAGTTCTTC.

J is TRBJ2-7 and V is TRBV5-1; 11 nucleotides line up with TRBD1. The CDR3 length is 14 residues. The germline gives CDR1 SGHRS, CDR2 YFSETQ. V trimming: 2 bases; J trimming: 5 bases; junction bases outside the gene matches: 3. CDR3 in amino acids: CASSFRDRGDEQYF. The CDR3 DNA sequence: TGCGCCAGCAGCTTCCGGGACAGGGGGGACGAGCAGTACTTC.

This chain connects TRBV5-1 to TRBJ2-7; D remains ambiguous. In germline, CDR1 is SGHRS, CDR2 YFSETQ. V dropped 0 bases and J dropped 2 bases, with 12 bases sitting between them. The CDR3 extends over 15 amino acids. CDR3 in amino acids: CASSLVGQSPYEQYF. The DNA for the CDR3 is TGCGCCAGCAGCTTGGTGGGTCAGTCACCCTACGAGCAGTACTTC.

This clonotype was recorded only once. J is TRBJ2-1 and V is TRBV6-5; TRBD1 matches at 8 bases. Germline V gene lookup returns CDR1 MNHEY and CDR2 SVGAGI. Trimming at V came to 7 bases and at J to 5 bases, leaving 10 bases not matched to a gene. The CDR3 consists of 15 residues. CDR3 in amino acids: CASNTGQGENNEQFF. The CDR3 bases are TGTGCCAGCAATACCGGACAGGGTGAAAACAATGAGCAGTTCTTC.

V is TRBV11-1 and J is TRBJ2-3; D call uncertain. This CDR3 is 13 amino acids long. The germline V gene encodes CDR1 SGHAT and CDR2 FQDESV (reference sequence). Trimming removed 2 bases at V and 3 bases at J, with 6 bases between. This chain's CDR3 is CASSLRRTDTQYF. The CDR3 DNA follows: TGTGCCAGCAGCTTAAGGAGAACAGATACGCAGTATTTT.

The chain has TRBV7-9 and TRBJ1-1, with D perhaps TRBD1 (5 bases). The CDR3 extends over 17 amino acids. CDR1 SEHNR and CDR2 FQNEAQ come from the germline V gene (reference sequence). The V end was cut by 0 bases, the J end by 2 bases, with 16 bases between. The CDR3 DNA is TGTGCCAGCAGCTTAGCCCCATTGGGGGTGTTAAACACTGAAGCTTTCTTT. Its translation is CASSLAPLGVLNTEAFF.